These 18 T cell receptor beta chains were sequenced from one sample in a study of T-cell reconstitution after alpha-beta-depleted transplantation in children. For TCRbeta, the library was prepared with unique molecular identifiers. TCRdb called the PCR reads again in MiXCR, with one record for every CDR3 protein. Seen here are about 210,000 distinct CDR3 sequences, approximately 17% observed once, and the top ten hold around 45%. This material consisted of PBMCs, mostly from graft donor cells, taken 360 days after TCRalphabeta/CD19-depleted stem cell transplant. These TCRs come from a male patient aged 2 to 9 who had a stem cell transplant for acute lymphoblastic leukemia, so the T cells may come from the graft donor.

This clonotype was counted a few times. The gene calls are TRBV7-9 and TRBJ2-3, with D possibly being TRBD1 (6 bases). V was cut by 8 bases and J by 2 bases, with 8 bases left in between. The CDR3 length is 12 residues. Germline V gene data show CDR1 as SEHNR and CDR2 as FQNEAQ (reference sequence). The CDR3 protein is CASGGLTDTQYF. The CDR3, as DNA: TGTGCCAGCGGGGGCCTCACAGATACGCAGTATTTT.

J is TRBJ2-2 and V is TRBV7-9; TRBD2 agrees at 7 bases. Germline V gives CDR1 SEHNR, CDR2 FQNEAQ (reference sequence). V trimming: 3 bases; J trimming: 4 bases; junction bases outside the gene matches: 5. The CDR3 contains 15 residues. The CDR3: CASSFVGGSTGELFF. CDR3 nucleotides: TGTGCCAGCAGCTTCGTCGGGGGGAGCACCGGGGAGCTGTTTTTT.

The CDR3 reads CASSSGIPEAFF. DNA of the CDR3: TGTGCCAGCAGTTCAGGGATCCCTGAAGCTTTCTTT. The chain carries TRBV12-3 or TRBV12-4 and TRBJ1-1; a weak D match, TRBD1 (5 bases). Trimming shortened V by 4 bases and J by 6 bases, and 9 bases separated the two germline ends. There are 12 residues in the CDR3.

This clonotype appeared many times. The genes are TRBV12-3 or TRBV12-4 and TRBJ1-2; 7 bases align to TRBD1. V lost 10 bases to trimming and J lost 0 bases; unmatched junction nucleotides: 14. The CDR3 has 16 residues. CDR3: CAINTRGDRTNYGYTF. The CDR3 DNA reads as TGTGCCATCAATACCAGAGGGGACAGAACTAACTATGGCTACACCTTC.

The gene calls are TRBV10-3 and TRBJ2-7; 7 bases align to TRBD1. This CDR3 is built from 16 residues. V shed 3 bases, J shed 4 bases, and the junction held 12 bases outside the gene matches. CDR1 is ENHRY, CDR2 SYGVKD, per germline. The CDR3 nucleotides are TGTGCCATCAGTGAAAGGACAGGAGCCTTTGGGTACGAGCAGTACTTC. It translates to CAISERTGAFGYEQYF.

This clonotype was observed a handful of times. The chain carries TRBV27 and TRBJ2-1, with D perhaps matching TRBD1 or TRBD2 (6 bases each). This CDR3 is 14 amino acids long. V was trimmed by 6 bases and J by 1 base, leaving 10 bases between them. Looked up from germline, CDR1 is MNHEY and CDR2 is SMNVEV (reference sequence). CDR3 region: CASSRGGSYNEQFF. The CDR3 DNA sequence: TGTGCCAGCAGCCGAGGGGGGTCCTACAATGAGCAGTTCTTC.

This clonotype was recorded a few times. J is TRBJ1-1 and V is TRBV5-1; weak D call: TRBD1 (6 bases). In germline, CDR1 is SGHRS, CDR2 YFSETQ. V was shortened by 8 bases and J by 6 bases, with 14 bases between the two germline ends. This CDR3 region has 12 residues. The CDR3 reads CASSGGGPEAFF. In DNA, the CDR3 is TGCGCCAGTAGCGGGGGGGGCCCTGAAGCTTTCTTT.

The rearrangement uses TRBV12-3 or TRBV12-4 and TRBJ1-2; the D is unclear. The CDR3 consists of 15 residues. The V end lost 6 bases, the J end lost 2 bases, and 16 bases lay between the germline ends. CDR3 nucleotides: TGTGCCAGCAGCCCCAATGGACTGACAAACTATGGCTACACCTTC. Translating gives CASSPNGLTNYGYTF.

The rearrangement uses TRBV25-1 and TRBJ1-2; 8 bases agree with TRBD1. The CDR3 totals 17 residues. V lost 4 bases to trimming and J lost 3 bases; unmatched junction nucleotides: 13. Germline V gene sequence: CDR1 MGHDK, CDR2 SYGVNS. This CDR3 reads CASSALDRDRRYYGYTF. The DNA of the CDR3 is TGTGCCAGCAGTGCTTTGGACAGGGACCGCCGCTACTATGGCTACACCTTC.

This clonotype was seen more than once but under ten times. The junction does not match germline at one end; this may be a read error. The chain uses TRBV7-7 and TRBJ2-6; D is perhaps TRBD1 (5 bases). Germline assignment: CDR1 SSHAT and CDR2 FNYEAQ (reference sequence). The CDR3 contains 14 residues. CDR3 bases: TGTGCTAGCAGCTCAGGGCTTGGGGCCAACGTCCTGACTTTC. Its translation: CASSSGLGANVLTF.

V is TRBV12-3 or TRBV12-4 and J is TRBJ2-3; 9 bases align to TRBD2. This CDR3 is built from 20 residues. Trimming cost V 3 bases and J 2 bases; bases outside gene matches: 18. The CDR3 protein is CASSFKGPRSLAGYTDTQYF. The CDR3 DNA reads TGTGCCAGCAGTTTTAAGGGCCCTCGAAGCCTAGCGGGGTACACAGATACGCAGTATTTT.

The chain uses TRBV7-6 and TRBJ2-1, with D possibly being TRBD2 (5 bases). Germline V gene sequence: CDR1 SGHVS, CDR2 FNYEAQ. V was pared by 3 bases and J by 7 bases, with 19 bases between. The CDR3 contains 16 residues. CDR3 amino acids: CASSFSPVRDLNEQFF. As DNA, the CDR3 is TGTGCCAGCAGCTTCAGTCCCGTTCGGGATTTAAATGAGCAGTTCTTC.

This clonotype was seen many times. The CDR3 DNA is TGCGCCAGCAGCCAGTACCGAGGAACTTACGAGCAGTACTTC. It encodes CASSQYRGTYEQYF. The chain is built from TRBV4-3 and TRBJ2-7; D is uncertain. Germline CDR1 and CDR2: LGHNA and YSLEER. The CDR3 is 14 amino acids. V was pared by 3 bases and J by 4 bases, with 13 bases between.

CDR3 sequence reads: CAITPATANTEAFF. CDR3 bases: TGTGCCATCACTCCCGCGACGGCGAACACTGAAGCTTTCTTT. The chain uses TRBV10-3 and TRBJ1-1; D is uncertain. V was shortened by 7 bases and J by 1 base, with 13 bases between the two germline ends. The CDR3 is made up of 14 amino acids. Germline CDR1 is ENHRY and CDR2 is SYGVKD.

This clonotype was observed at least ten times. The CDR3 region is CASSWDTSSYNEQFF. CDR3 in DNA: TGTGCCAGCAGCTGGGACACGAGCTCCTACAATGAGCAGTTCTTC. This sequence joins TRBV28 and TRBJ2-1, with D tentatively TRBD1 (6 bases). From germline, CDR1 is MDHEN and CDR2 SYDVKM. V dropped 6 bases and J dropped 0 bases, with 12 bases sitting between them. The CDR3 spans 15 residues.

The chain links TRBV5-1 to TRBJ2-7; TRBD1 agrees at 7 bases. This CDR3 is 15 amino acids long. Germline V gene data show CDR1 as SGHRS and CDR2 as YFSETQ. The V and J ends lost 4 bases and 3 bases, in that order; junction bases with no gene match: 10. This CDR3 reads CASSPGQLLIYEQYF. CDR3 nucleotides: TGCGCCAGCAGCCCGGGACAGTTGCTTATCTACGAGCAGTACTTC.

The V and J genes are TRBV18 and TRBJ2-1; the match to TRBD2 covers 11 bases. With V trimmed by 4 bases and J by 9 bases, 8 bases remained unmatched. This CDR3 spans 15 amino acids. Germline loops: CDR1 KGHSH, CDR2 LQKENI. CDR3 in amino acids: CASSLPSGGSSEQFF. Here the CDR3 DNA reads TGTGCCAGCTCACTCCCTAGCGGGGGGAGTAGTGAGCAGTTCTTC.

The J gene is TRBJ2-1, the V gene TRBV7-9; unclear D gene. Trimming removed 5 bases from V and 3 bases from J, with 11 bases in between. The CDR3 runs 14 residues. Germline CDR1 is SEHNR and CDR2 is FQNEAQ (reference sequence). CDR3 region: CASSAPLGYNEQFF. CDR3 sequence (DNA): TGTGCCAGCAGCGCCCCCCTAGGCTACAATGAGCAGTTCTTC.